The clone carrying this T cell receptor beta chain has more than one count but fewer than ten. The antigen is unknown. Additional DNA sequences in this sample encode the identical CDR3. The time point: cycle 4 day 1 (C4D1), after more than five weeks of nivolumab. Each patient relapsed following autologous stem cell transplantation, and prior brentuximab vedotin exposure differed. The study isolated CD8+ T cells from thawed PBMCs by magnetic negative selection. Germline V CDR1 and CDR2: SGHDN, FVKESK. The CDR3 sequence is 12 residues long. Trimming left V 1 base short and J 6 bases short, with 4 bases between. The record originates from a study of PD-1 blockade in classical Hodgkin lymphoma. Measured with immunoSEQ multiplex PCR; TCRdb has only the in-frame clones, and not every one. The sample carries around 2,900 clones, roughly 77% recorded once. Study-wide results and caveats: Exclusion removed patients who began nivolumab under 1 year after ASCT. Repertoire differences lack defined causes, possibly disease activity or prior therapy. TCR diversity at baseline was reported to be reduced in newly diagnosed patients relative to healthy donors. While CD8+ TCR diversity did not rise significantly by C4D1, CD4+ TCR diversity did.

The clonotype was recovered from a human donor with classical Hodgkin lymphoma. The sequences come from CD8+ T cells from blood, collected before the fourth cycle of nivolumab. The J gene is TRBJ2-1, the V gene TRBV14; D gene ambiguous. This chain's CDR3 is CASSQGGNEQFF. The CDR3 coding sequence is TGTGCCAGCAGCCAAGGGGGCAATGAGCAGTTCTTC.